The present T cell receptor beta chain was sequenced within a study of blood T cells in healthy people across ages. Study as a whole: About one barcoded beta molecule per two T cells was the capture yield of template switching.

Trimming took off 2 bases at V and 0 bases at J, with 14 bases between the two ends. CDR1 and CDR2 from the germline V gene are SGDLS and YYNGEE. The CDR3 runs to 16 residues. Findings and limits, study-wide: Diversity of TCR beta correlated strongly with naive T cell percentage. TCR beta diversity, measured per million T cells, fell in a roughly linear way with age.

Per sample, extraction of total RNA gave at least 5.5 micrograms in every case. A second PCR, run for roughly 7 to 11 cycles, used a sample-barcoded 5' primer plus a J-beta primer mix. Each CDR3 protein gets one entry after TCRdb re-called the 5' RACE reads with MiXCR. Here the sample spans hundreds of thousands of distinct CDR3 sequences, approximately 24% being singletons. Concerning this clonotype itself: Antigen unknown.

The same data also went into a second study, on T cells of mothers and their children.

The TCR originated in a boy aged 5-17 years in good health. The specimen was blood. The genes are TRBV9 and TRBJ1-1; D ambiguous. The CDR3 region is CASSVIDSPMNTEAFF. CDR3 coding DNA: TGTGCCAGCAGCGTCATTGATTCACCTATGAACACTGAAGCTTTCTTT.